This T cell receptor beta chain was observed in a study of blood T cells in healthy people across ages (dated by TCRdb to 2014 to 2015). Turning to the overall study: Template switching captured roughly one uniquely barcoded TCR beta cDNA molecule per two T cells in model experiments. To track age-related changes in TCR beta repertoire diversity, the study relied on deep sequencing normalized with unique cDNA molecular identifiers. Four age groups were formed from the donors: young (average approximately 16 years), middle-aged (approximately 40), aged (roughly 59) and long-lived (about 80). To avoid experimental bias, donors of different ages were spread randomly across the sequencing lanes. The study analyzed two additional independent replicas of 1 million unique cDNA reads from the same blood draw for two donors, one aged 18 to 29 and one aged 80 or older.

Results and caveats for the whole study, not just this receptor: Observed TCR beta diversity per million T cells fell roughly linearly with age, and a significant reduction was already apparent by age about 43. There was a strong correlation between observed TCR beta diversity and the percentage of naive T cells measured by flow cytometry. Because the CMV infection status of the donors was unknown, age-related changes in expanded clonotypes may potentially have been confounded. Conclusive comparison of naive and antigen-experienced compartments was prevented by the profiling of bulk unsorted PBMCs. Compared with the aged group, the long-lived group had more naive CD4+ T cells, fewer expanded clones and increased TCR diversity, suggesting age selection. Estimates of total diversity based on one million sequenced T cells were regarded as lower bounds and as underestimates.

The library relied on 5' RACE. Reads for this sample came from an Illumina HiSeq 2500. A second PCR of about 7 to 12 cycles was performed with a sample-barcoded 5' primer and a J-beta primer mix. A template-switch 5' adaptor carrying 12 random nucleotides introduced a unique molecular identifier onto each TCR beta cDNA molecule. Each sample yielded at least 2.5 million CDR3-containing paired-end reads. First-strand cDNA was synthesized from all RNA with the Mint cDNA synthesis kit, primed by a TRBC-specific oligonucleotide. Following uracil-DNA glycosylase treatment, a first 18-cycle PCR with universal primers M1SS and BC2_uni_R was performed on all cDNA. On the authors' methods: Normalization of each sample was performed by random selection of 1 million high-quality reads, each carrying a distinct molecular identifier. Reads with shared molecular identifiers were discarded instead of being binned into consensus sequences. MiTCR, set to a Q25 quality threshold and the strictest error-elimination algorithm, was used for CDR3 identification, clonotype clustering and error correction. Lower-bound total TCR beta diversity was estimated with a nonparametric unseen species model using Euler transformation. TCRdb reanalyzed the raw reads on its own, using fastp at Q25 for trimming and MiXCR for clone calling, and kept in-frame beta chains. CDR3 protein duplicates are merged, each entry listing the most common genes and DNA. TCRdb, not the authors, supplied the V and J calls. This sample gives hundreds of thousands of distinct CDR3 sequences in total; around two thirds of them show up just once. Together, the top ten hold 28% of the sample.

The roughly 38 donors, aged roughly 6 to 95 years, were systemically healthy Caucasian individuals from Russia. Each donor gave approximately 9.3 milliliters of peripheral blood, collected into EDTA-treated Vacutainer tubes. Ficoll-Paque density-gradient centrifugation was used to isolate PBMCs, with at least 7 million per sample. Trizol reagent was used to extract total RNA from the PBMCs, yielding at least 6 micrograms per sample. For every donor, an aliquot of PBMCs went through flow cytometry to measure the percentages of naive CD45RAhigh/CD27high T cells. V is shortened by 3 bases, J by 5 bases, and the region joining them spans 8 bases. The CDR3 spans 13 residues, from the cysteine through the phenylalanine. The read is trimmed to its CDR3 DNA, 39 bases read in frame from base 1. Details on this clonotype: No antigen is known for it. Base-call qualities are not available, and no considerably larger clone is one nucleotide away.

This clonotype was obtained from a man aged 25-40 years in good health. The chain links TRBV12-3 or TRBV12-4 with TRBJ2-1; the D gene is not confidently resolved. Material: blood. The CDR3 loop reads CASSLFRNNEQFF. The DNA is as follows: TGTGCCAGCAGTTTGTTCAGGAACAATGAGCAGTTCTTC.